These 8 T cell receptor beta chains came from one sample sequenced in a study of OX40 agonist ivuxolimab in advanced cancers. Profiling relied on immunoSEQ multiplex PCR, and the TCRdb table lists in-frame clones only, not all of them. The sample lists around 74,000 clones; roughly 90% were seen once. The specimen comprised CD4+ or CD8+ T cells sorted from blood, sampled in a trial of the OX40 agonist ivuxolimab. The receptor set was obtained from an adult with an advanced solid tumor such as melanoma, head and neck, liver or kidney cancer.

This chain connects TRBV29-1 to TRBJ2-3, with D tentatively TRBD2 (5 bases). The CDR3 consists of 15 residues. Germline assignment: CDR1 SQVTM and CDR2 ANQGSEA. With 4 bases removed from V and 2 bases from J, the gap between germline ends came to 16 bases. The CDR3 DNA reads TGCAGCGTTGGCCAGCGGAACCACTACACAGATACGCAGTATTTT. The encoded protein is CSVGQRNHYTDTQYF.

The chain links TRBV18 to TRBJ2-3; D unclear. CDR1 and CDR2 (germline): KGHSH, LQKENI. Deletions cut 3 bases from V and 5 bases from J, with 12 bases between. This CDR3 is built from 14 residues. The CDR3 bases are TGTGCCAGCTCACCGGTGGGAAGAGGAGATACGCAGTATTTT. Encoded protein: CASSPVGRGDTQYF.

V is TRBV7-8 and J is TRBJ1-1, with no clear D. The CDR3 is 13 residues long. With 4 bases removed from V and 5 bases from J, the gap between germline ends came to 11 bases. The germline V gene encodes CDR1 SGHVS and CDR2 FQNEAQ. This chain's CDR3 is CASSSPLDTEAFF. CDR3 coding DNA: TGTGCCAGCAGCTCCCCACTGGATACTGAAGCTTTCTTT.

The chain joins TRBV7-8 to TRBJ2-5, with 7 bases lining up with TRBD1. The CDR3 totals 15 residues. Germline CDR1 SGHVS, CDR2 FQNEAQ. Germline trimming cut 4 bases from V and 1 base from J; bases unmatched to any gene: 6. The DNA of the CDR3 is TGTGCCAGCAGCTCTCAACAGGGGCTCCAAGAGACCCAGTACTTC. This encodes CASSSQQGLQETQYF. Full variable domain (rest looked up from reference TRBV7-8 and TRBJ2-5): GAGVSQSPRYKVAKRGQDVALRCDPISGHVSLFWYQQALGQGPEFLTYFQNEAQLDKSGLPSDRFFAERPEGSVSTLKIQRTQQEDSAVYLCASSSQQGLQETQYFGPGTRLLVL.

V usage is TRBV19 and J usage is TRBJ1-4; 9 bases line up with TRBD1. This CDR3 region has 15 residues. With 4 bases clipped from V and 6 bases from J, the junction kept 6 bases outside the gene matches. Germline V gives CDR1 LNHDA, CDR2 SQIVND (reference sequence). CDR3 nucleotides: TGTGCCAGTAGTACCTATTGGGACAGGGATGAAAAACTGTTTTTT. It encodes CASSTYWDRDEKLFF.

The chain employs TRBV21-1 and TRBJ2-3; the table's D call TRBD1 went unverified against the DNA. TRBV21-1 is a documented pseudogene. The CDR3 runs to 16 residues. Here the CDR3 reads CASSKGGRESTDTQYF. The CDR3 region has the DNA TGTGCCAGCAGCAAAGGTGGCAGGGAAAGCACAGATACGCAGTATTTT.

The chain employs TRBV29-1 and TRBJ1-1; D remains unclear. Trimming removed 1 base at V and 1 base at J, with 7 bases between. This CDR3 has 13 residues. Germline CDR1 SQVTM, CDR2 ANQGSEA. The CDR3 reads CSVEVQPNTEAFF. The CDR3 region has the DNA TGCAGCGTTGAAGTACAGCCGAACACTGAAGCTTTCTTT.

This clone was counted a single time. This chain uses TRBV5-6 with TRBJ1-5; the match to TRBD1 covers 8 bases. The CDR3 has 14 residues. Trimming cost V 4 bases and J 6 bases; bases outside gene matches: 6. Germline V lookup: CDR1 SGHDT, CDR2 YYEEEE. CDR3 coding DNA: TGTGCCAGCAGCCCCTGGACAGGGTCTCAGCCCCAGCATTTT. As protein: CASSPWTGSQPQHF.